This TCR beta chain was sequenced during a study of blood T cell repertoires in COVID-19. At the level of the study: COVID-19 samples collected from the United States, Italy and Spain covered acute and convalescent phases. Nucleic acid was either cDNA or gDNA, and it came from T cells, B-cell-depleted T cells, or PBMCs.

Using immunoSEQ multiplex PCR, the repertoire was profiled, and TCRdb retains in-frame clones only, with some absent. The sample has around 260,000 clones, around four fifths seen once; the top ten hold more than 8%. This CDR3 is built from 15 residues. CDR1 and CDR2 (germline): MNHEY, SVGEGT. V was clipped by 2 bases and J by 5 bases, with 15 bases between them. The sequencing input was peripheral blood. The V gene is TRBV6-2 or TRBV6-3, the J gene TRBJ1-1; possibly TRBD1 for D (5 bases). The TCR sequence derives from a woman aged 50 to 60 who had recovered from COVID-19. The CDR3 is CASSYIRVGSTEAFF. As DNA, the CDR3 is TGTGCCAGCAGTTACATCAGGGTAGGGTCGACTGAAGCTTTCTTT.